The clone carrying this TCR beta chain was detected only a few times. Its cognate antigen is unknown. CD4+ cells of the naive, central memory, regulatory and stem cell-like memory types were sorted via CD45RO/CCR7/CD25/CD127/CD95/CD27. The CDR3 contains 15 residues. In germline, CDR1 is MNHEY, CDR2 SVGAGI. Losses at the gene ends were 4 bases for V and 5 bases for J; bases not matched to a gene: 7. The data derive from a study of beta chain features in type 1 diabetes. Study information: Cells sorted and examined across all samples totaled more than 95,000,000.

Reverse transcription of all isolated RNA meant that expressed TCRB transcripts were sequenced. Profiling relied on immunoSEQ multiplex PCR, and the TCRdb table lists in-frame clones only, not all of them. Here the sample spans about 710,000 clones, more than 13% being singletons. Whole-study findings and limits: For patients, the naive, central memory and Treg TCRB repertoires appeared more alike than for healthy donors. Small HLA sub-analyses could not settle whether HLA shapes TCRB rearrangement. Shortening of TCRB CDR3s, moderate but significant, appeared in all four CD4+ subsets of Type 1 diabetes patients.

The sample was naive CD4+ T cells from blood. The chain is built from TRBV6-5 and TRBJ2-2; TRBD1 agrees at 7 bases. This TCR came from a young man with type 1 diabetes. CDR3 sequence (DNA): TGTGCCAGCAGTTTGGACAGGAGATTTACCGGGGAGCTGTTTTTT. Translation gives CASSLDRRFTGELFF.